This T cell receptor (beta chain) is drawn from a study of blood T cell repertoires in COVID-19. Whole-study context: The United States, Italy and Spain were the sources of the acute and convalescent COVID-19 samples. From T cells, B-cell-depleted T cells, or PBMCs came the material, which was cDNA or gDNA.

Before being deemed recovered, Cohort 3 donors had two negative PCRs, clearance, or symptom resolution. The CDR3 sequence is 15 residues long. Trimming shortened V by 5 bases and J by 2 bases, and 13 bases separated the two germline ends. Germline V CDR1 and CDR2: SGHTA, FQGNSA. Profiled with immunoSEQ multiplex PCR; TCRdb holds only in-frame clones, not every one. The sample has a few hundred thousand clones, 75% to 90% seen once. What was sequenced was PBMCs or T cells enriched from blood (not recorded which). This TCR derives from a man between 25 and 39 years old who had recovered from COVID-19. V gene TRBV7-2 combines with J gene TRBJ1-5; TRBD1 might be the D (5 bases). CDR3 sequence reads: CASSTGGRGNQPQHF. CDR3 nucleotide sequence: TGTGCCAGCAGCACAGGCGGTCGGGGCAATCAGCCCCAGCATTTT.